The 5 T cell receptor beta chains presented below share a single source sample, sequenced in a study of STAT5B mutations in CD4+ large granular lymphocyte leukemia. Generated by immunoSEQ multiplex PCR, the TCRdb table keeps only in-frame clones and is missing some. Here the sample spans some 40,000 clones, over 75% being singletons. The source material was CD4+ T cells from blood buffy coats. The receptors were sampled from a human donor in good health.

The gene calls are TRBV9 and TRBJ1-2; 8 bases are a match to TRBD1. Germline trimming cut 0 bases from V and 1 base from J; bases unmatched to any gene: 5. This CDR3 region has 16 residues. The V gene's germline CDR1 is SGDLS and CDR2 YYNGEE. The CDR3 nucleotides read TGTGCCAGCAGCGTAGGGTCAGGGGGCGGTAACTATGGCTACACCTTC. Its protein product is CASSVGSGGGNYGYTF.

V gene TRBV30 combines with J gene TRBJ1-1, with 8 positions matching TRBD1. The CDR3 consists of 14 residues. V shed 1 base and J 5 bases; nucleotides not matched to a gene: 6. CDR1 GTSNPN and CDR2 SVGIG come from the germline V gene (reference sequence). CDR3 in amino acids: CAWSGDRWGTEAFF. The CDR3 DNA reads TGTGCCTGGAGTGGGGACAGGTGGGGGACTGAAGCTTTCTTT.

The V gene is TRBV6-1, the J gene TRBJ1-4, with 8 bases matching TRBD1. Per germline, CDR1 MNHNS and CDR2 SASEGT. Unmatched junction bases numbered 9, after V lost 7 bases and J lost 8 bases. This CDR3 has 14 amino acids. This chain's CDR3 is CASTTDRAREKLFF. The CDR3 DNA reads as TGTGCCAGCACAACGGACAGGGCAAGGGAAAAACTGTTTTTT.

The chain combines TRBV6-5 with TRBJ1-2; D is unresolved. CDR1 and CDR2 from the germline V gene are MNHEY and SVGAGI. The ends were cut back, 0 bases at V and 0 bases at J, with 11 bases in the middle. The CDR3 length is 16 residues. CDR3 coding DNA: TGTGCCAGCAGTTACTCTCGCGAGGGAGCTAACTATGGCTACACCTTC. This gives the protein CASSYSREGANYGYTF.

The genes are TRBV9 and TRBJ2-3; the D is unclear. The V gene lost 4 bases and the J gene lost 1 base, with 13 bases spanning the gap. Per the germline V gene, CDR1 is SGDLS and CDR2 is YYNGEE. This CDR3 comprises 15 residues. DNA for the CDR3: TGTGCCAGCAGCAAGACGCCATTGGGCACAGATACGCAGTATTTT. The encoded protein is CASSKTPLGTDTQYF.